A selection of T cell receptor beta chains follows, all from one sample in a study of blood T cell dynamics during melanoma immunotherapy. Measured with immunoSEQ multiplex PCR; TCRdb has only the in-frame clones, and not every one. The sample yields some 2,000 clones, 75% to 85% seen once. This sample comprised CD8+ T cells from blood, obtained from a patient treated with checkpoint blockade. Source of these receptors: a human donor with melanoma. Each CDR3 is given with its conserved first and last residue. A clone size is listed for some rows: how often the clone was seen (once, few, many), or a class if it is expanded.

j_call v_call clone_size cdr3_aa
TRBJ1-5 TRBV5-1 - CASSSNPGENQPQHF
TRBJ2-7 TRBV2 - CASFGGDTTYEQYF
TRBJ1-1 TRBV7-9 few CASNPWQNTEAFF
TRBJ1-2 TRBV6-9 - CASSYGGAERDGYTF
TRBJ2-7 TRBV7-9 - CASSPRGTYEQYF
TRBJ1-5 TRBV19 - CASSIPGGMGSNQPQHF
TRBJ2-1 TRBV5-1 - CASSFGAWTGRDEQFF
TRBJ2-1 TRBV19 - CASSIGEGPNEQFF
TRBJ2-1 TRBV6-1 - CASSEAFVHPWGEQFF
TRBJ2-5 TRBV6-1 - CASSETLVGTSLEKTQYF
TRBJ1-1 TRBV30 - CAWSRGDKTEAFF
TRBJ2-3 TRBV4-2 - CASSPRGTDTQYF
TRBJ2-7 TRBV4-1 - CASSQGPGQGRHEQYF
TRBJ2-5 TRBV9 - CASSFRTGQETQYF
TRBJ1-2 TRBV5-4 - CASSLEGVPANYGYTF
TRBJ2-1 TRBV19 once CASSIDQGWNEQFF
TRBJ2-1 TRBV9 - CASSVVDRGAHEQFF
TRBJ1-5 TRBV7-6 few CASSLGGHQPQHF
TRBJ1-6 TRBV2 - CASSPGLPHSPLHF
TRBJ2-1 TRBV5-6 - CASSLGGEVYNEQFF
TRBJ2-1 TRBV9 once CASSEMASGYYNEQFF
TRBJ2-7 TRBV27 - CAVQPRTGGTYEQYF
TRBJ2-3 TRBV27 - CASSLSAGTDTQYF
TRBJ2-7 TRBV5-6 - CASSLYREPYEQYF
TRBJ1-5 TRBV15 - CATSLDNQPQHF
TRBJ2-7 TRBV4-2 - CASSGGENQNYEQYF
TRBJ2-1 TRBV6-6 - CASSYGTGYNNEQFF
TRBJ1-4 TRBV5-4 once CASSLEGATNEKLFF
TRBJ1-2 TRBV5-7 once CASSLRQFSGYTF
TRBJ2-1 TRBV6-6 once CASSLEQGFANEQFF
TRBJ2-7 TRBV7-3 - CASSPPLSGDLHEQYF
TRBJ2-7 TRBV9 - CASSAGQGISYEQYF
TRBJ2-7 TRBV7-9 - CASSWKAGYEQYF
TRBJ2-1 TRBV19 - CASSAGLGLDLEQFF
TRBJ1-2 TRBV4-1 - CASSQDLSGGGYGYTF
TRBJ1-1 TRBV9 few CASSSFWGGTEAFF
TRBJ1-5 TRBV29-1 - CSVGGASYSNQPQHF
TRBJ2-3 TRBV4-1 - CASSQDPATDTQYF
TRBJ2-7 TRBV6-5 few CASSYDHEGVYEQYF
TRBJ1-5 TRBV14 - CASSTGGMGQPQHF
TRBJ1-2 TRBV28 - CASSFSRGAPGYTF
TRBJ1-1 TRBV30 - CAWSVLVNTEAFF
TRBJ2-7 TRBV6-5 - CASSLIGTDNYEQYF
TRBJ1-4 TRBV29-1 - CSAFHEKLFF
TRBJ1-5 TRBV28 - CASTVGTNQPQHF
TRBJ2-1 TRBV5-6 - CASSFVDGPVEQFF
TRBJ1-5 TRBV7-6 few CASSRGTSNQPQHF
TRBJ2-7 TRBV27 - CASSFQIGRGYEQYF
- TRBV28 - CASSPQGWPYEQYF
TRBJ2-5 TRBV7-7 few CASSLVPNPGTQYF
TRBJ2-1 TRBV4-3 once CASSQGAAWSGRNEQFF
- TRBV5-4 - CASSSRTSGPTYEQYF
TRBJ2-3 TRBV27 - CASSLMRTDTQYF
TRBJ1-1 TRBV6-1 - CASREGAGEAFF